The clone carrying this T cell receptor (beta chain) was counted at least ten times. This sample was taken from a study of T cells in Graves' hyperthyroidism and ophthalmopathy. Amplification yielded TCR beta CDR3 regions, with RNA transcripts as the source. RT-PCR in the first round (using the HTBI primer set) targeted the TCR CDR3. Using its own MiXCR run on the multiplex PCR reads, TCRdb lists one record per CDR3 protein. Of 300,000 to 500,000 distinct CDR3 sequences in the sample, over 11% are singletons; the top ten hold 28%. This receptor was obtained from a man over 45 with Graves' ophthalmopathy. Source material: blood.

This chain's CDR3 is CASSVGSSGRGPYEQYF. CDR3 nucleotides: TGTGCCAGCAGCGTAGGTTCCAGCGGGAGAGGACCCTACGAGCAGTACTTC. The chain recombines TRBV9 with TRBJ2-7, with 8 positions matching TRBD2. This CDR3 spans 17 amino acids. Germline V gives CDR1 SGDLS, CDR2 YYNGEE. Trimming took 0 bases from V and 2 from J; bases not matched to a gene: 10.